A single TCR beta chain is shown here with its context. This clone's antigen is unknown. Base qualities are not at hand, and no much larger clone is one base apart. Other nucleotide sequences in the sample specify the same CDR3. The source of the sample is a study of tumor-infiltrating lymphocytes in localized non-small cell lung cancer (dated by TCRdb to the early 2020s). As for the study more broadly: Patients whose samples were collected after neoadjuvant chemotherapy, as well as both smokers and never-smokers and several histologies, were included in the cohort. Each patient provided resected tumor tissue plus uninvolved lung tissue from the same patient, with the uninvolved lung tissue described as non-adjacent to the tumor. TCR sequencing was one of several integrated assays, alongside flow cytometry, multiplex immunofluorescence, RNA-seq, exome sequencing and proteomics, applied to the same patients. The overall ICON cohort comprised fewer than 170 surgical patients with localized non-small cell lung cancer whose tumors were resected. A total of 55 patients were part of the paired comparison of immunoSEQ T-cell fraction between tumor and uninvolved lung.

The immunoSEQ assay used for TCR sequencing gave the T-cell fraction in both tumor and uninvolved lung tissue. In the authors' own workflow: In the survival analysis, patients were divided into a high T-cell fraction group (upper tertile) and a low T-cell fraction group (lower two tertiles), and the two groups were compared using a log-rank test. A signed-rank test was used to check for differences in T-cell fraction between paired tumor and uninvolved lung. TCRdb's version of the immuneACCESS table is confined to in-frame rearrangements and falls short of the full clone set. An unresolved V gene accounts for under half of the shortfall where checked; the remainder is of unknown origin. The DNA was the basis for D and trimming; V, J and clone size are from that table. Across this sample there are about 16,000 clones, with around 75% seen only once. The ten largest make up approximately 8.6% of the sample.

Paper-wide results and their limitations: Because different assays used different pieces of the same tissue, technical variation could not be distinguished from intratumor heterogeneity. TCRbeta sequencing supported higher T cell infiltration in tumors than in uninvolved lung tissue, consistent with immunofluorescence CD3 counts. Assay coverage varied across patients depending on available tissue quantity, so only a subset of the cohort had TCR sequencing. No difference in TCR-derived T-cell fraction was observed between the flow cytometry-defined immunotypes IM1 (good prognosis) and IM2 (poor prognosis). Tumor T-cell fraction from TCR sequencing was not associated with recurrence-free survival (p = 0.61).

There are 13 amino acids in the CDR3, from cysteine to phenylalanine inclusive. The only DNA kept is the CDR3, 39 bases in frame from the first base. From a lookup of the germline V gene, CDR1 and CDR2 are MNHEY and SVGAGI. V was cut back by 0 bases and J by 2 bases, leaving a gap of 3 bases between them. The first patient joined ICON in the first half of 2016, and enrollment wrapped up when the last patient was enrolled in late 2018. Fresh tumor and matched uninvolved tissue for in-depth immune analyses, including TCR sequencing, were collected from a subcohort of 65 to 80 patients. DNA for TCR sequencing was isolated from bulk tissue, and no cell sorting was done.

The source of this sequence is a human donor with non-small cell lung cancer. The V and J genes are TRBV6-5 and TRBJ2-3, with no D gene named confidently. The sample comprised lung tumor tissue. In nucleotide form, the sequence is TGTGCCAGCAGTTACTCCTCCACAGATACGCAGTATTTT. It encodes CASSYSSTDTQYF.